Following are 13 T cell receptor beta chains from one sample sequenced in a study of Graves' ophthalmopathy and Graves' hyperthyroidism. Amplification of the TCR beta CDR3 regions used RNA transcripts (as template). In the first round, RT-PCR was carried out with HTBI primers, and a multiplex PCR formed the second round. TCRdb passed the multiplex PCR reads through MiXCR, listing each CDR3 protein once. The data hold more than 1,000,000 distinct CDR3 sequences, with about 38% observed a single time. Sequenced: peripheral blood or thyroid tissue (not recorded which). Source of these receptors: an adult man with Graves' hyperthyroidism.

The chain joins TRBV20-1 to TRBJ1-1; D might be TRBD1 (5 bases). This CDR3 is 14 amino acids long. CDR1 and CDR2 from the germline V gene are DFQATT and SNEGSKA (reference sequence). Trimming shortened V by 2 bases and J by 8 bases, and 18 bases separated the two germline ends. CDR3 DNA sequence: TGCAGTGCTAGAAATACGGGGACTTGGGCCGAAGCTTTCTTT. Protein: CSARNTGTWAEAFF.

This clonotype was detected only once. The CDR3 protein is CATSGWLGSAVGEKLFF. Here the CDR3 DNA reads TGTGCCACCAGCGGCTGGTTGGGGTCCGCCGTCGGGGAAAAACTGTTTTTT. The rearrangement joins TRBV15 to TRBJ1-4; D call uncertain. V was clipped by 5 bases and J by 8 bases, with 24 bases between them. Germline V lookup: CDR1 LNHNV, CDR2 YYDKDF (reference sequence). This CDR3 comprises 17 residues.

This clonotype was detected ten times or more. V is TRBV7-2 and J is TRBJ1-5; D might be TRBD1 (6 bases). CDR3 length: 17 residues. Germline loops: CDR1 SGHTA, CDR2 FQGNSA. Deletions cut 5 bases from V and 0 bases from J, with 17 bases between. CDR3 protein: CASSTAGTPYSNQPQHF. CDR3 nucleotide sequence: TGTGCCAGCAGCACGGCCGGGACACCCTATAGCAATCAGCCCCAGCATTTT.

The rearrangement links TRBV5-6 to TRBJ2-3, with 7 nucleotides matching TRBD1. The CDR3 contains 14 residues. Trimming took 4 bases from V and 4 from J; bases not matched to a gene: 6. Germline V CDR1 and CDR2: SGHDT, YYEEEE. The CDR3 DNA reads TGTGCCAGCAGCCTCCGGGACAGATCAGATACGCAGTATTTT. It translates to CASSLRDRSDTQYF.

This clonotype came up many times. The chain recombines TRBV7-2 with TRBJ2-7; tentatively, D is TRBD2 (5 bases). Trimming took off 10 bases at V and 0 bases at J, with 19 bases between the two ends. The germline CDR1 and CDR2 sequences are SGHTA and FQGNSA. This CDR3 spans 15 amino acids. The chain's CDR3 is CANPSSGSSSYEQYF. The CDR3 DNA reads TGTGCCAACCCGTCGAGCGGTTCAAGCTCCTACGAGCAGTACTTC.

This CDR3 reads CASSDNGRYEQYF. CDR3 nucleotide sequence: TGTGCCAGCAGCGACAATGGCAGGTACGAGCAGTACTTC. The V call is TRBV7-2, the J call TRBJ2-7; D is uncertain. Germline V gives CDR1 SGHTA, CDR2 FQGNSA. V was shortened by 5 bases and J by 4 bases, with 12 bases between the two germline ends. This CDR3 spans 13 amino acids.

CDR3 protein: CASSLSGGWNQPQHF. The CDR3, as DNA: TGTGCCAGCAGCTTGTCGGGGGGGTGGAATCAGCCCCAGCATTTT. This chain uses TRBV5-6 with TRBJ1-5; possible D gene TRBD1, 5 bases. The CDR3 length is 15 residues. Germline V gives CDR1 SGHDT, CDR2 YYEEEE. V dropped 1 base and J dropped 4 bases, with 12 bases sitting between them.

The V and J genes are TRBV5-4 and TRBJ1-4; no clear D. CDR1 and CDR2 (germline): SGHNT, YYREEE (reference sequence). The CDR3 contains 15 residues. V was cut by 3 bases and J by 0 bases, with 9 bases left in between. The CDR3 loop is CASSSKTATNEKLFF. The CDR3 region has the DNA TGTGCCAGCAGCTCGAAAACCGCAACTAATGAAAAACTGTTTTTT. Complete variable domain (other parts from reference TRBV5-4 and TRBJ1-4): ETGVTQSPTHLIKTRGQQVTLRCSSQSGHNTVSWYQQALGQGPQFIFQYYREEENGRGNFPPRFSGLQFPNYSSELNVNALELDDSALYLCASSSKTATNEKLFFGSGTQLSVL.

CDR3 loop: CASLSGSMNTEAFF. Here the CDR3 DNA reads TGTGCCAGCCTATCCGGCAGTATGAACACTGAAGCTTTCTTT. The J gene is TRBJ1-1, the V gene TRBV24-1; D is unclear. V lost 11 bases and J 0 bases, leaving 15 bases between the germline ends. The CDR3 is 14 residues long. Germline V lookup: CDR1 KGHDR, CDR2 SFDVKD.

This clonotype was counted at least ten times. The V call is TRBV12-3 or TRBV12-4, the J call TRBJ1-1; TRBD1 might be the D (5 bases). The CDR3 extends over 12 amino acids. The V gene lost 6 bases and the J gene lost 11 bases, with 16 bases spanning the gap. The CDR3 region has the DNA TGTGCCAGCAGCCGGGACCGGGGAATGGCTTTCTTT. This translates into CASSRDRGMAFF.

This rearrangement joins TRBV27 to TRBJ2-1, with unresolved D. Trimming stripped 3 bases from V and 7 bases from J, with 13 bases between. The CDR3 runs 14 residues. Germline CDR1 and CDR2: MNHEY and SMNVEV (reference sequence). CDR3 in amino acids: CASSLSGLQNEQFF. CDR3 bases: TGTGCCAGCAGTTTGTCTGGTCTTCAGAATGAGCAGTTCTTC.

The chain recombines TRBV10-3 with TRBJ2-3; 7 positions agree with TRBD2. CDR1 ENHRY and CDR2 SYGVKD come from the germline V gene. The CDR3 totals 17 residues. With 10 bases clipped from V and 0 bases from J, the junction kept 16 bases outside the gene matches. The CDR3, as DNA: TGTGCCAGCAGACGTTATGTTAGCGGGCTTAGCACAGATACGCAGTATTTT. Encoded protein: CASRRYVSGLSTDTQYF.

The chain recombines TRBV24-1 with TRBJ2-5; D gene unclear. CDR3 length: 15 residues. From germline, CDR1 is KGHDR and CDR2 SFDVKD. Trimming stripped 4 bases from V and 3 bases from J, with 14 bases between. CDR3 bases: TGTGCCACCAGTGAGAACGAGAATCCAAAAGAGACCCAGTACTTC. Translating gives CATSENENPKETQYF.